One sample yielded the 3 T cell receptor beta chains listed below, sequenced in a study of beta chain features in type 1 diabetes. Isolated RNA was reverse transcribed in full, so expressed TCRB transcripts were sequenced. Produced via immunoSEQ multiplex PCR; TCRdb's table is partial and in-frame only. Of around 250,000 clones in the sample, 12% to 15% were seen once. The sequencing sample was made of naive CD4+ T cells from blood. The receptors derive from a woman aged 35 to 49 in good health.

The chain joins TRBV11-2 to TRBJ2-3, with 10 bases aligning to TRBD2. The CDR3 consists of 18 residues. Unmatched junction bases numbered 10, after V lost 1 base and J lost 3 bases. The V gene's germline CDR1 is SGHAT and CDR2 FQNNGV. This CDR3 reads CASSLGPGGSGGTDTQYF. CDR3 nucleotide sequence: TGTGCCAGCAGCTTAGGACCCGGCGGTAGCGGGGGGACAGATACGCAGTATTTT.

This clone was counted only a few times. This chain connects TRBV7-9 to TRBJ1-6, with TRBD1 identical over 8 bases. CDR3 length: 18 residues. Germline CDR1 SEHNR, CDR2 FQNEAQ (reference sequence). V was clipped by 7 bases and J by 9 bases; unmatched bases: 20. The CDR3 nucleotides read TGTGCCAGCACCTCGAGGACCCAGACAGGGGAGGATGCTTCACCCCTCCACTTT. Translated: CASTSRTQTGEDASPLHF.

The rearrangement joins TRBV7-9 to TRBJ1-4; D is ambiguous. V was cut by 5 bases and J by 0 bases, with 16 bases left in between. Looked up from germline, CDR1 is SEHNR and CDR2 is FQNEAQ (reference sequence). This CDR3 spans 17 amino acids. The CDR3 is CASSHSNGRATNEKLFF. As DNA, the CDR3 is TGTGCCAGCAGCCACTCCAACGGGAGGGCAACTAATGAAAAACTGTTTTTT.